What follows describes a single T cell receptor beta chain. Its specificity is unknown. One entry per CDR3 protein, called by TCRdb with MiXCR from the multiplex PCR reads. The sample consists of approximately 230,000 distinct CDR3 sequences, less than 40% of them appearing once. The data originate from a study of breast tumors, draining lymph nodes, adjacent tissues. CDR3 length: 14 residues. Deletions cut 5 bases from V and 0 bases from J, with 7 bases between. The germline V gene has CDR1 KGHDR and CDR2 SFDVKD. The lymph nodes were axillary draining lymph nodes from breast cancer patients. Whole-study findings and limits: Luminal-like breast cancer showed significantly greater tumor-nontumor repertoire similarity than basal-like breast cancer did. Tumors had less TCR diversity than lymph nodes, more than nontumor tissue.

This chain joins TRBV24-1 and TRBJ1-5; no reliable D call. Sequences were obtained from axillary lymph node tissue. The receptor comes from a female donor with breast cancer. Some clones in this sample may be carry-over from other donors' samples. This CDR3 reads CATSASNSNQPQHF. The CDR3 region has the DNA TGTGCCACCAGTGCTAGCAATAGCAATCAGCCCCAGCATTTT.